The rows below give T cell receptor beta chains drawn from one sample of a study of human CD8 memory T cell subsets. Reprocessing the 5' RACE reads, TCRdb reports a single entry for every CDR3 protein and omits DNA. The repertoire shows some 7,300 distinct CDR3 sequences; the top ten hold approximately 20%. Sequencing used CD8+ stem-like memory T cells (TSCM and TCM) sorted from PBMCs. Receptor source: a human donor in good health. Each CDR3 is given with its conserved first and last residue. The order of the fields is J gene, V gene, clone size, CDR3 protein. Size values are once, few and many counts, or a class for expanded clones, and some rows have none.

TRBJ1-5	TRBV6-2/TRBV6-3	.	CASSSAGSNQPQHF
TRBJ2-1	TRBV7-9	.	CASSSGLAGLYNEQFF
TRBJ2-7	TRBV10-3	.	CAISDFGTSGRYEQYF
TRBJ2-7	TRBV29-1	.	CSVVQVEVGSDYEQYF
TRBJ2-7	TRBV7-9	medium-sized	CASSPQLAGGPYEQYF
TRBJ2-3	TRBV4-1	.	CASSHSLQDTQYF
TRBJ1-1	TRBV9	.	CASSVLQGSTEAFF
TRBJ1-1	TRBV28	.	CASSFGQGPLEAFF
TRBJ2-2	TRBV20-1	.	CSARDSRSGRSTGELFF
TRBJ2-2	TRBV7-6	medium-sized	CASLAGAIGNTGELFF
TRBJ2-7	TRBV7-3	.	CASSLIGGASYEQYF
TRBJ2-2	TRBV2	.	CASINRGNGELFF
TRBJ2-2	TRBV28	.	CASSLGNTGELFF
TRBJ2-2	TRBV6-6	.	CASSPGETGELFF
TRBJ2-1	TRBV19	.	CASSIDAGNEQFF
TRBJ2-7	TRBV7-2	large	CASSLGPGTYEQYF
TRBJ1-5	TRBV28	medium-sized	CASSPMGGGGIQPQHF
TRBJ1-6	TRBV28	.	CASSFGQGYRSPLHF
TRBJ2-3	TRBV29-1	medium-sized	CSVDEGAGTDTQYF
TRBJ2-1	TRBV29-1	.	CSVPGAPGPDEQFF
TRBJ2-7	TRBV7-9	.	CASSEGLAPLEQYF
TRBJ2-7	TRBV7-9	.	CASSPKGGRAVYEQYF
TRBJ2-2	TRBV7-9	.	CASSLAQGLTGELFF
TRBJ2-7	TRBV5-4	.	CASSFTGASEQYF
TRBJ2-1	TRBV24-1	.	CATSALSYPEQFF
TRBJ2-2	TRBV29-1	.	CSVESGELNTGELFF
TRBJ2-1	TRBV7-9	.	CASSPKTSGASNEQFF
TRBJ1-1	TRBV28	medium-sized	CASTDGWSNTEAFF
TRBJ1-6	TRBV6-1	medium-sized	CASSQLTGTGDSPLHF
TRBJ2-6	TRBV19	.	CASTGTGDLSGANVLTF
TRBJ2-1	TRBV3-1	.	CASSARTSGRDEQFF
TRBJ1-4	TRBV10-3	.	CAISEGSTGLNEKLFF
TRBJ2-4	TRBV5-1	medium-sized	CASSPMVGSNIQYF
TRBJ2-1	TRBV4-1	medium-sized	CASSQALRGNEQFF
TRBJ2-3	TRBV29-1	.	CSVEETSGTSDTQYF
TRBJ2-3	TRBV28	.	CASSEEGTDTQYF
TRBJ1-2	TRBV20-1	medium-sized	CSATGQGANGYTF
TRBJ2-7	TRBV3-1	.	CASSLGLAGSYEQYF
TRBJ1-2	TRBV30	.	CAWSPYWGALALNYGYTF
TRBJ2-3	TRBV10-3	.	CAISSGPGDPDTQYF
TRBJ2-3	TRBV20-1	.	CSASYSSGRSTDTQYF
TRBJ1-4	TRBV29-1	medium-sized	CSARDGSSTNEKLFF
TRBJ1-5	TRBV29-1	medium-sized	CSAVSGNQPQHF
TRBJ1-6	TRBV20-1	medium-sized	CSARVRGLPPLHF
TRBJ2-1	TRBV7-9	.	CASSPRTGDSYRYNEQFF
TRBJ2-3	TRBV27	.	CASSSRDRGALTQYF
TRBJ2-1	TRBV20-1	.	CSARDDGLITYNEQFF
TRBJ2-1	TRBV6-1	.	CASSVTSGNYNEQFF
TRBJ2-1	TRBV28	.	CASSLTAGEQFF
TRBJ2-7	TRBV9	.	CASSGLTGTEQYF
TRBJ1-2	TRBV7-9	.	CASSSDRGNGYTF
TRBJ2-3	TRBV12-3/TRBV12-4	medium-sized	CASSLGGGPDTQYF
TRBJ1-1	TRBV19	.	CASSMLEGTEAFF
TRBJ1-1	TRBV5-4	medium-sized	CASSFLGTADKAFF
TRBJ2-2	TRBV19	.	CASRGTGSRTGELFF
TRBJ1-3	TRBV6-6	medium-sized	CATELGDRRRGGNTIYF
TRBJ1-1	TRBV21-1	medium-sized	CASNFDTARANTEAFF
TRBJ2-1	TRBV6-5	.	CASSFSTGGAGQFF
TRBJ2-3	TRBV7-2	.	CASSLTGHGGDTQYF
TRBJ1-1	TRBV28	medium-sized	CASSLTGGVGNTEAFF